This T cell receptor (beta chain) stems from a study of CD8+CD57+ T cells in acquired aplastic anemia. Overall study: DNA from sorted CD4+ and CD8+ cells averaged about 3.2 ug. Study results and caveats: There were some 30 CD8+ CDR3 sequences that occurred in both patients and controls.

The use of genomic DNA as template underpinned the TCR beta VDJ and CDR3 profiling. From the reads, TCRdb called clonotypes with MiXCR, one entry per CDR3 protein. The sample carries around 120,000 distinct CDR3 sequences, almost 40% recorded once. In regard to this clonotype: What it binds is unknown. This may stem from a read error, because a much larger clone lies one nucleotide away. This likely comes from a read error, as the CDR3 has no conserved phenylalanine or tryptophan at its end.

Only patients with CD8+CD57+ cell expansion on flow cytometry were chosen for sequencing. Patients had undergone no therapy by the time their blood was sampled. The length of the CDR3 is 16 residues. The V end lost 3 bases, the J end lost 1 base, and 15 bases lay between the germline ends. The sequence was obtained from a human donor with aplastic anemia. The sequenced sample was sorted CD4+, CD8+, or CD8+CD57+ T cells (not recorded which) from PBMCs. The J gene is TRBJ1-1, the V gene TRBV12-3 or TRBV12-4, with no clear D. CDR3 protein: CASSFGRPKGNTEAFL. The CDR3 coding sequence is TGTGCCAGCAGTTTTGGAAGGCCTAAGGGGAACACTGAAGCTTTCCTT.